What follows are 29 T cell receptor beta chains derived from one specimen sequenced in a study of cytomegalovirus exposure and HLA in healthy donors. It was with 60 Vbeta and 13 Jbeta primers that the PCR ran. Libraries were prepared by immunoSEQ multiplex PCR; TCRdb keeps only in-frame clonotypes and omits some of them. This sample has more than 80,000 clones, with approximately 80% found just once. Sequenced: PBMCs. These receptors were collected from a female donor in good health and CMV-seropositive.

The chain employs TRBV5-1 and TRBJ2-7, with 14 bases that match TRBD2. The CDR3 runs 21 residues. Trimming removed 4 bases from V and 0 bases from J; junction bases left unmatched: 18. Germline CDR1 is SGHRS and CDR2 is YFSETQ. This CDR3 reads CASSAQGLRGLAGVSSYEQYF. DNA for the CDR3: TGCGCCAGCAGCGCCCAAGGGTTACGGGGACTAGCGGGAGTCAGCTCCTACGAGCAGTACTTC.

The rearrangement joins TRBV29-1 to TRBJ2-7; a weak D match, TRBD1 (7 bases). This CDR3 has 16 residues. V lost 0 bases and J 6 bases, leaving 21 bases between the germline ends. From germline, CDR1 is SQVTM and CDR2 ANQGSEA. The CDR3 spells CSVEDRGPGGLGEQYF. CDR3 nucleotides: TGCAGCGTTGAAGATCGGGGGCCAGGGGGATTGGGCGAGCAGTACTTC.

The J gene is TRBJ1-5, the V gene TRBV2; 10 nucleotides align to TRBD1. This CDR3 has 16 residues. V was pared by 6 bases and J by 3 bases, with 8 bases of the junction left unmatched. Germline values: CDR1 SNHLY, CDR2 FYNNEI. DNA of the CDR3: TGTGCCAGCAGAGTCGGGACAGGGGAATACAATCAGCCCCAGCATTTT. It translates to CASRVGTGEYNQPQHF.

The chain employs TRBV18 and TRBJ1-2; the D is unclear. The CDR3 is made up of 16 amino acids. Trimming shortened V by 3 bases and J by 10 bases, and 24 bases separated the two germline ends. Germline values: CDR1 KGHSH, CDR2 LQKENI. The CDR3 DNA reads TGTGCCAGCTCACCGATTAAAGCGTCAACCACCCAGTCCTACACCTTC. This translates into CASSPIKASTTQSYTF. Full variable domain (missing parts from reference TRBV18 and TRBJ1-2): NAGVMQNPRHLVRRRGQEARLRCSPMKGHSHVYWYRQLPEEGLKFMVYLQKENIIDESGMPKERFSAEFPKEGPSILRIQQVVRGDSAAYFCASSPIKASTTQSYTFGSGTRLTVV.

The chain couples TRBV28 to TRBJ2-1; TRBD2 is a possible D gene (7 bases). Germline values: CDR1 MDHEN, CDR2 SYDVKM. The CDR3 covers 11 residues. Trimming removed 6 bases at V and 15 bases at J, with 15 bases between. This chain's CDR3 is CASRQGTTWFF. The CDR3, as DNA: TGTGCCAGCAGGCAGGGGACTACCTGGTTCTTC.

The chain couples TRBV7-2 to TRBJ1-2; TRBD1 might be the D (6 bases). V lost 7 bases and J lost 5, with 14 bases in between. CDR3 length: 13 residues. Germline CDR1 and CDR2: SGHTA and FQGNSA. The CDR3 DNA reads TGTGCCAGCAATACAGGGTTATTATATGGCTACACCTTC. It encodes CASNTGLLYGYTF.

The rearrangement uses TRBV7-7 and TRBJ2-1; 12 bases line up with TRBD2. Germline V CDR1 and CDR2: SSHAT, FNYEAQ (reference sequence). This CDR3 is 16 amino acids long. Trimming took 6 bases from V and 9 from J; bases not matched to a gene: 12. CDR3 sequence: CASSKVASGGAGEQFF. As DNA, the CDR3 is TGTGCCAGCAGTAAAGTGGCTAGCGGGGGGGCTGGTGAGCAGTTCTTC.

CDR3 bases: TGTGCCACCAGACGGGACACATTCTCTGGAAACACCATATATTTT. The encoded protein is CATRRDTFSGNTIYF. The V and J genes are TRBV15 and TRBJ1-3; D may be TRBD1 (6 bases). Germline V CDR1 and CDR2: LNHNV, YYDKDF (reference sequence). V lost 6 bases and J 0 bases, leaving 12 bases between the germline ends. CDR3 length: 15 amino acids.

The J gene is TRBJ2-1, the V gene TRBV6-5; TRBD1 agrees at 9 bases. V dropped 4 bases and J dropped 10; count of bases not matched to a gene: 2. Germline V gives CDR1 MNHEY, CDR2 SVGAGI. The CDR3 sequence is 12 residues long. The CDR3 loop is CASSSDRGEQFF. In DNA form, the CDR3 reads TGTGCCAGCAGTTCCGACAGGGGGGAGCAGTTCTTC.

This sequence joins TRBV6-1 and TRBJ2-7; 7 nucleotides line up with TRBD1. The CDR3 extends over 13 amino acids. Trimming at V came to 5 bases and at J to 2 bases, leaving 3 bases not matched to a gene. Germline assignment: CDR1 MNHNS and CDR2 SASEGT. The CDR3 region is CASSKDRPYEQYF. The CDR3 DNA is TGTGCCAGCAGTAAGGACAGGCCCTACGAGCAGTACTTC.

The chain employs TRBV19 and TRBJ2-3; 7 bases are a match to TRBD2. This CDR3 is 14 amino acids long. Germline V CDR1 and CDR2: LNHDA, SQIVND (reference sequence). The junction had 6 bases not matched to a gene; V was cut back by 6 bases and J by 3 bases. In DNA form, the CDR3 reads TGTGCCAGTAGCGCGGGAGTTGGGACAGATACGCAGTATTTT. This codes for CASSAGVGTDTQYF.

V gene TRBV28 combines with J gene TRBJ1-2, with D tentatively TRBD1 (6 bases). V lost 3 bases, J lost 5 bases, and 16 bases lay in between. The CDR3 covers 15 residues. Germline-derived CDR1 and CDR2 are MDHEN and SYDVKM. CDR3 coding DNA: TGTGCCAGCAGTTTCCTTACAGGGACACTTTATGGCTACACCTTC. Protein sequence: CASSFLTGTLYGYTF.

The chain is built from TRBV9 and TRBJ2-1; 12 nucleotides line up with TRBD2. This CDR3 comprises 16 residues. V trimming: 0 bases; J trimming: 6 bases; junction bases outside the gene matches: 4. Germline CDR1 reads SGDLS; CDR2 reads YYNGEE. The CDR3 sequence: CASSVGMGLAGNEQFF. In DNA form, the CDR3 reads TGTGCCAGCAGCGTAGGGATGGGACTAGCGGGCAATGAGCAGTTCTTC.

The chain combines TRBV5-5 with TRBJ2-3, with 8 positions matching TRBD1. After removal of 3 bases from V and 2 bases from J, the junction contained 8 bases not matched to a gene. CDR3 length: 16 amino acids. Germline V gene lookup returns CDR1 SGHKS and CDR2 YYEKEE (reference sequence). CDR3 nucleotides: TGTGCCAGCAGCTCCGAGGACAGGGTATTCACAGATACGCAGTATTTT. Protein product: CASSSEDRVFTDTQYF.

The chain combines TRBV7-2 with TRBJ2-2, with no clear D. CDR1 is SGHTA and CDR2 is FQGNSA in the germline V gene. This CDR3 is built from 15 residues. Trimming took off 1 base at V and 2 bases at J, with 8 bases between the two ends. This CDR3 is CASSLVVTNTGELFF. The CDR3 DNA follows: TGTGCCAGCAGCTTAGTAGTCACCAACACCGGGGAGCTGTTTTTT. The complete variable domain, with remaining parts taken from reference TRBV7-2 and TRBJ2-2, reads GAGVSQSPSNKVTEKGKDVELRCDPISGHTALYWYRQSLGQGLEFLIYFQGNSAPDKSGLPSDRFSAERTGGSVSTLTIQRTQQEDSAVYLCASSLVVTNTGELFFGEGSRLTVL.

In this sample, this clone turned up once. The CDR3 loop is CASSIALAGVEGETQYF. For the CDR3, the DNA is TGTGCCAGTAGTATAGCTCTAGCGGGAGTCGAGGGAGAGACCCAGTACTTC. The rearrangement links TRBV19 to TRBJ2-5, with 10 bases matching TRBD2. The CDR3 is made up of 17 amino acids. Germline trimming cut 1 base from V and 4 bases from J; bases unmatched to any gene: 9. Germline CDR1 reads LNHDA; CDR2 reads SQIVND (reference sequence).

As DNA, the CDR3 is TGTGCCAGCAGCCCGGACAGGGGGCAGAGGTCACCCCTCCACTTT. The encoded protein is CASSPDRGQRSPLHF. This sequence joins TRBV7-9 and TRBJ1-6, with TRBD1 identical over 11 bases. The CDR3 runs 15 residues. Looked up from germline, CDR1 is SEHNR and CDR2 is FQNEAQ (reference sequence). V lost 5 bases to trimming and J lost 10 bases; unmatched junction nucleotides: 7.

The V and J genes are TRBV19 and TRBJ2-7; D call uncertain. V was trimmed by 2 bases and J by 5 bases, leaving 13 bases between them. Germline assignment: CDR1 LNHDA and CDR2 SQIVND (reference sequence). The CDR3 loop spans 14 amino acids. CDR3 amino acids: CASSITRSYDEQYF. The DNA for the CDR3 is TGTGCCAGTAGTATAACCAGGTCGTACGACGAGCAGTACTTC. The complete variable domain, with remaining parts taken from reference TRBV19 and TRBJ2-7, reads DGGITQSPKYLFRKEGQNVTLSCEQNLNHDAMYWYRQDPGQGLRLIYYSQIVNDFQKGDIAEGYSVSREKKESFPLTVTSAQKNPTAFYLCASSITRSYDEQYFGPGTRLTVT.

The chain couples TRBV12-5 to TRBJ1-2, with 10 bases matching TRBD1. V gave up 1 base and J gave up 7 bases; unmatched junction bases: 6. Per the germline V gene, CDR1 is LGHNT and CDR2 is FRNRAP. The CDR3 is 15 amino acids. Written as DNA, the CDR3 is TGTGCTAGTGGTTTGGGGCCCGACAGGGGGCTTGGCTACACCTTC. Translated: CASGLGPDRGLGYTF.

The chain combines TRBV28 with TRBJ1-6; a weak D match, TRBD1 (5 bases). The CDR3 consists of 15 residues. V was clipped by 6 bases and J by 4 bases, with 13 bases between them. CDR1 is MDHEN and CDR2 is SYDVKM in the germline V gene. The CDR3 DNA follows: TGTGCCAGCAGCCTCATGGGGCAGTATAATTCACCCCTCCACTTT. It is translated as CASSLMGQYNSPLHF.

The rearrangement links TRBV19 to TRBJ1-1; TRBD1 matches at 8 bases. V was clipped by 7 bases and J by 0 bases; unmatched bases: 7. CDR3 length: 15 residues. Looked up from germline, CDR1 is LNHDA and CDR2 is SQIVND (reference sequence). CDR3 bases: TGTGCCAGTACCCTAGGGACAGGAGTGAACACTGAAGCTTTCTTT. Its protein product is CASTLGTGVNTEAFF.

This clone was picked up one time. One junction end does not reproduce the germline sequence, and a read error may be involved. J is TRBJ2-2 and V is TRBV6-5; D is perhaps TRBD1 (5 bases). Germline-derived CDR1 and CDR2 are MNHEY and SVGAGI. The CDR3 covers 15 residues. The CDR3 DNA reads as TGTTCCAGCAGTTACTTGCAGGGTGGCACCGGGGAGCTGTTTTTT. Encoded protein: CSSSYLQGGTGELFF.

J is TRBJ1-3 and V is TRBV4-2; tentative D call: TRBD1 (6 bases). Trimming pared 0 bases from V and 4 bases from J, leaving 16 bases between. The germline V gene has CDR1 LGHNA and CDR2 YNFKEQ. The CDR3 totals 17 residues. As DNA, the CDR3 is TGTGCCAGCAGCCAAGAGAATACAGGGTTCTGGGGAAACACCATATATTTT. It translates to CASSQENTGFWGNTIYF.

The V gene is TRBV5-1, the J gene TRBJ2-1, with TRBD2 matching 10 bases. The CDR3 is 15 residues long. Trimming took 4 bases from V and 5 from J; bases not matched to a gene: 6. CDR1 is SGHRS and CDR2 is YFSETQ in the germline V gene. As DNA, the CDR3 is TGCGCCAGCAGCCTCACTAGCGGGACAGACAATGAGCAGTTCTTC. This translates into CASSLTSGTDNEQFF.

This clone was seen only a few times. The chain couples TRBV29-1 to TRBJ2-3; 9 nucleotides match TRBD1. V was pared by 7 bases and J by 2 bases, with 7 bases of the junction left unmatched. CDR3 length: 14 residues. Germline-derived CDR1 and CDR2 are SQVTM and ANQGSEA. CDR3 amino acids: CSGGGTGYTDTQYF. CDR3 nucleotides: TGCAGCGGGGGGGGGACAGGGTACACAGATACGCAGTATTTT.

The chain recombines TRBV10-3 with TRBJ2-3; TRBD2 matches at 13 bases. The CDR3 contains 15 residues. Germline V gives CDR1 ENHRY, CDR2 SYGVKD. V dropped 5 bases and J dropped 4; count of bases not matched to a gene: 3. CDR3 protein: CAISRLAGGADTQYF. CDR3 sequence (DNA): TGTGCCATCAGTCGACTAGCGGGAGGAGCAGATACGCAGTATTTT.

This clone was recorded only once. This rearrangement joins TRBV28 to TRBJ1-5; 9 bases are shared with TRBD1. Germline trimming cut 5 bases from V and 5 bases from J; bases unmatched to any gene: 4. Germline V gives CDR1 MDHEN, CDR2 SYDVKM. This CDR3 is built from 14 residues. In DNA, the CDR3 is TGTGCCAGCAGTGCCGGGACAGGGTATCAGCCCCAGCATTTT. Its protein product is CASSAGTGYQPQHF.

The count of this clone is one. The chain joins TRBV29-1 to TRBJ2-3; TRBD1 aligns across 8 bases. Germline CDR1 and CDR2: SQVTM and ANQGSEA. This CDR3 has 14 amino acids. The trim removed 5 bases at V and 2 bases at J, leaving 6 bases unmatched. This CDR3 reads CSVSGGQVTDTQYF. The CDR3 DNA is TGCAGCGTTTCCGGGGGACAGGTCACAGATACGCAGTATTTT.

The chain recombines TRBV5-8 with TRBJ2-2; possible D gene TRBD1, 6 bases. Germline assignment: CDR1 SGHTS and CDR2 YDEGEE. V dropped 5 bases and J dropped 2 bases, with 16 bases sitting between them. The CDR3 spans 16 residues. CDR3 nucleotide sequence: TGTGCCAGCAGACTCGTCCGGGACACCAACACCGGGGAGCTGTTTTTT. This translates into CASRLVRDTNTGELFF.